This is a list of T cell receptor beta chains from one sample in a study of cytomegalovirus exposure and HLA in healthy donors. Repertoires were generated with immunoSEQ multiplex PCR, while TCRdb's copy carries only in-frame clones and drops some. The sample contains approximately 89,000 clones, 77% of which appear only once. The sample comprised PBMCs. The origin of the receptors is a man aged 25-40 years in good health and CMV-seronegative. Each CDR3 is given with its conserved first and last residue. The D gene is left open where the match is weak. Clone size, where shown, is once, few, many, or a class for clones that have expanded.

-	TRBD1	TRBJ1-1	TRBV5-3	CARSEGRQGKNWEAFF	TGTGCCAGAAGCGAGGGGAGACAGGGTAAGAATTGGGAAGCTTTCTTT
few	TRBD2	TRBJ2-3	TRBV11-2	CASSQTSGRRYTQYF	TGTGCCAGCAGCCAAACTAGCGGGAGGAGGTATACGCAGTATTTT
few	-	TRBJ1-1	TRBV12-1	CASSFFPQGVGDGEAFF	TGTGCCAGCAGCTTTTTTCCCCAGGGGGTGGGGGACGGTGAAGCTTTCTTT
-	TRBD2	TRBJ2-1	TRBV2	CASRGTREREGNEQFF	TGTGCCAGCAGGGGGACTCGTGAGCGGGAGGGCAATGAGCAGTTCTTC
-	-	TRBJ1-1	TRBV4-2	CASSQTVNTEAFF	TGTGCCAGCAGCCAAACAGTGAACACTGAAGCTTTCTTT
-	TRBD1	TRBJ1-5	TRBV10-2	CASRAGTGRQPQHF	TGCGCCAGCAGAGCCGGGACAGGCCGGCAGCCCCAGCATTTT
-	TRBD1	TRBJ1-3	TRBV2	CASIRDSFSGNTIYF	TGTGCCAGCATTCGGGACAGCTTCTCTGGAAACACCATATATTTT
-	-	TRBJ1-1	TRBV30	CAWRGSTGESRKAFF	TGTGCCTGGAGAGGGTCCACGGGGGAAAGTAGGAAAGCTTTCTTT
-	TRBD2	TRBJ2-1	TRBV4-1	CASSQPSGVSYNEQFF	TGCGCCAGCAGCCAACCTAGCGGGGTCTCCTACAATGAGCAGTTCTTC
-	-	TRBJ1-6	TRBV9	CASSGGVQLNSPLHF	TGTGCCAGCAGCGGGGGCGTCCAACTGAATTCACCCCTCCACTTT
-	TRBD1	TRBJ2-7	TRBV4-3	CASSQDYRGTYEQYF	TGCGCCAGCAGCCAAGATTACAGGGGCACCTACGAGCAGTACTTC
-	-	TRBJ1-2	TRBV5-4	CAISSARGANYGYTF	TGCGCTATCAGCTCGGCCAGGGGAGCTAACTATGGCTACACCTTC
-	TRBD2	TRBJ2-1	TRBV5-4	CASSLSLLAGVYNEQFF	TGTGCCAGCAGCTTGTCCTTGCTAGCGGGGGTGTACAATGAGCAGTTCTTC
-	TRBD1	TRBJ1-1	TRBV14	CASSRDRNTEAFF	TGTGCCAGCAGCCGGGACAGGAACACTGAAGCTTTCTTT
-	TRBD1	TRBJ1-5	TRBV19	CASSIRRLIGQGAYNQPQHF	TGTGCCAGTAGTATACGAAGATTAATCGGACAGGGGGCCTATAATCAGCCCCAGCATTTT
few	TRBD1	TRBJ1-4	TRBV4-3	CASSQDPTGWGSNEKLFF	TGCGCCAGCAGCCAAGACCCGACAGGGTGGGGCTCCAATGAAAAACTGTTTTTT
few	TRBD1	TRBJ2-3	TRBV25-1	CASGQGAYTDTQYF	TGTGCCAGCGGGCAGGGGGCCTACACAGATACGCAGTATTTT
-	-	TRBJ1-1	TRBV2	CASCTQGGGGTEAFF	TGTGCCAGCTGCACCCAAGGTGGGGGGGGAACTGAAGCTTTCTTT
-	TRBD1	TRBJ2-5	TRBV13	CASRTQVYGQGPIKETQYF	TGTGCCAGCAGGACCCAAGTATACGGACAGGGACCGATTAAAGAGACCCAGTACTTC
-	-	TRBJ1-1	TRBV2	CASGAAVLNTEAFF	TGTGCCAGCGGGGCAGCCGTATTGAACACTGAAGCTTTCTTT
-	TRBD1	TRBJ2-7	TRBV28	CASSLVAGTGPYEQYF	TGTGCCAGCAGTTTAGTGGCCGGGACAGGTCCCTACGAGCAGTACTTC
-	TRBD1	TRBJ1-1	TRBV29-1	CSVEEPGRGFEAFF	TGCAGCGTTGAAGAACCCGGCAGGGGGTTTGAAGCTTTCTTT
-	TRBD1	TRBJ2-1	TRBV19	CASSLRDRGINEQFF	TGTGCCAGTAGCCTCCGGGACAGGGGGATCAATGAGCAGTTCTTC
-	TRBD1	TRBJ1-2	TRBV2	CASGAGTGGTYGYTF	TGTGCCAGCGGGGCCGGGACAGGGGGCACCTATGGCTACACCTTC
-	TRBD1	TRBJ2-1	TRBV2	CASSDRGINEQFF	TGTGCCAGCAGTGACAGGGGGATTAATGAGCAGTTCTTC
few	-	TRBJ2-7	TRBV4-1	CASSQDVGVHEQYF	TGCGCCAGCAGCCAAGATGTCGGGGTCCACGAGCAGTACTTC
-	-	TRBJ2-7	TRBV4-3	CASSQDVVRGRYEQYF	TGCGCCAGCAGCCAAGATGTGGTTAGGGGCCGATACGAGCAGTACTTC
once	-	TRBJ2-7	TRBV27	CASSFFWGASYEQYF	TGTGCCAGCAGCTTCTTTTGGGGAGCCTCCTACGAGCAGTACTTC
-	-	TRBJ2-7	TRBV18	CASSPLGQSSYEQYF	TGTGCCAGCTCACCACTGGGACAAAGCTCCTACGAGCAGTACTTC
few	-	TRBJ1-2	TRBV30	CAWSAAGNYGYTF	TGTGCCTGGAGTGCAGCGGGGAACTATGGCTACACCTTC
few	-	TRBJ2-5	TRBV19	CASSIFGGRETQYF	TGTGCCAGTAGTATATTCGGGGGAAGGGAGACCCAGTACTTC
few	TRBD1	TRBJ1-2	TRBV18	CASSLDRATNYGYTF	TGTGCCAGCTCACTCGACAGGGCAACTAACTATGGCTACACCTTC
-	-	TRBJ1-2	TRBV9	CASSGSPGSNYGYTF	TGTGCCAGCAGCGGGTCTCCCGGGTCTAACTATGGCTACACCTTC
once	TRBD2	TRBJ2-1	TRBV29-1	CSVTGLAGANEQFF	TGCAGCGTTACTGGACTAGCGGGGGCCAATGAGCAGTTCTTC
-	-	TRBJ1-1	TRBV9	CASSVGQMNTEAFF	TGTGCCAGCAGCGTCGGACAAATGAACACTGAAGCTTTCTTT
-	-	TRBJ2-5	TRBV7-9	CASSLTSVGETQYF	TGTGCCAGCAGCTTGACTAGTGTGGGGGAGACCCAGTACTTC
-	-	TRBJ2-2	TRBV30	CAWSVLVGASGELFF	TGTGCCTGGAGTGTCTTAGTGGGGGCAAGCGGGGAGCTGTTTTTT
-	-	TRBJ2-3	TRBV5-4	CASSATDTRYF	TGTGCCAGCAGCGCCACAGATACGCGGTATTTT
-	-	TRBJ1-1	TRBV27	CASSLSWGDTEAFF	TGTGCCAGCAGTTTATCATGGGGAGACACTGAAGCTTTCTTT
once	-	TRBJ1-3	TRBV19	CASRVGGGSGNTIYF	TGTGCCAGTCGCGTCGGCGGGGGATCTGGAAACACCATATATTTT
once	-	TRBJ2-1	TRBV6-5	CASSYSQDYNEQFF	TGTGCCAGCAGTTACTCACAGGACTACAATGAGCAGTTCTTC
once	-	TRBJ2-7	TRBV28	CASSSRTTYTYEQYF	TGTGCCAGCAGTTCTCGGACAACGTACACCTACGAGCAGTACTTC